What follows are 27 T cell receptor beta chains derived from one specimen sequenced in a study of cytomegalovirus exposure and HLA in healthy donors. Both 60 Vbeta primers and 13 Jbeta primers went into the PCR. TCRdb keeps only in-frame clones here, not all; method: immunoSEQ multiplex PCR. This table has about 160,000 clones, roughly 70% appearing once. What was sequenced was PBMCs. All receptors come from a woman in her thirties in good health and CMV-seronegative.

This chain connects TRBV4-3 to TRBJ2-3; 10 nucleotides agree with TRBD1. The CDR3 is 21 residues long. Germline CDR1 and CDR2: LGHNA and YSLEER. V was clipped by 0 bases and J by 1 base; unmatched bases: 16. The CDR3 region is CASSQDMLKGRTGGGTDTQYF. CDR3 nucleotide sequence: TGCGCCAGCAGCCAAGATATGTTGAAGGGTCGGACAGGGGGGGGCACAGATACGCAGTATTTT.

V gene TRBV28 combines with J gene TRBJ1-5; 11 nucleotides line up with TRBD1. V lost 6 bases to trimming and J lost 6 bases; unmatched junction nucleotides: 7. The CDR3 is made up of 15 amino acids. Per the germline V gene, CDR1 is MDHEN and CDR2 is SYDVKM. DNA of the CDR3: TGTGCCAGCAGCCGCGGACAGGGGGCGTCTCAGCCCCAGCATTTT. The encoded protein is CASSRGQGASQPQHF.

The gene calls are TRBV5-6 and TRBJ2-2; D is unclear. V was cut by 1 base and J by 8 bases, with 15 bases left in between. This CDR3 has 15 amino acids. Germline V gene data show CDR1 as SGHDT and CDR2 as YYEEEE. The CDR3 spells CASSLFYLSSGELFF. CDR3 DNA sequence: TGTGCCAGCAGCTTGTTCTACCTCTCTTCTGGGGAGCTGTTTTTT.

The rearrangement uses TRBV4-3 and TRBJ2-3; D is possibly TRBD2 (5 bases). Trimming cost V 4 bases and J 11 bases, with 13 bases left between them. The CDR3 runs to 12 residues. The germline V gene encodes CDR1 LGHNA and CDR2 YSLEER. The CDR3 DNA follows: TGCGCCAGCAGCCCCTACGGAGGAATGCAGTATTTT. Translation: CASSPYGGMQYF.

The CDR3 spells CASSLTGQGFTGANVLTF. The CDR3 DNA follows: TGTGCCAGCAGCTTAACGGGACAGGGATTTACTGGGGCCAACGTCCTGACTTTC. The rearrangement uses TRBV7-3 and TRBJ2-6, with 9 nucleotides matching TRBD1. CDR1 and CDR2 from the germline V gene are SGHTA and FQGTGA. The CDR3 consists of 18 residues. Germline trimming cut 0 bases from V and 2 bases from J; bases unmatched to any gene: 5.

The DNA of the CDR3 is TGTGCCAGCACCTACGGGGGGGGCCGGAACACTGAAGCTTTCTTT. Its protein product is CASTYGGGRNTEAFF. This rearrangement joins TRBV7-2 to TRBJ1-1; perhaps TRBD1 as D (6 bases). The CDR3 sequence is 15 residues long. Between the trimmed V and J ends, which lost 7 bases and 1 base, there was a span of 16 bases. Per the germline V gene, CDR1 is SGHTA and CDR2 is FQGNSA.

A few counts support this clone. The V call is TRBV27, the J call TRBJ2-1; 12 nucleotides agree with TRBD1. The V gene end was trimmed by 6 bases and the J gene end by 8 bases; junction bases not matched to a gene: 5. This CDR3 is built from 14 residues. Germline V lookup: CDR1 MNHEY, CDR2 SMNVEV (reference sequence). The CDR3 DNA sequence: TGTGCCAGCAGCGGGACAGGGGGCAGGGATGAGCAGTTCTTC. Translated: CASSGTGGRDEQFF.

This clone has just a few counts. The chain has TRBV5-6 and TRBJ1-1; D ambiguous. The CDR3 is 14 amino acids. In germline, CDR1 is SGHDT, CDR2 YYEEEE. Trimming left V 3 bases short and J 7 bases short, with 16 bases between. The CDR3 DNA sequence: TGTGCCAGCAGCTCTCTGAACGGGTACGGTGAAGCTTTCTTT. Its protein is CASSSLNGYGEAFF.

The sample holds a few counts of this clone. The chain combines TRBV7-2 with TRBJ2-7; possible D gene TRBD2, 5 bases. Trimming cost V 4 bases and J 7 bases, with 17 bases left between them. CDR3 size: 14 residues. CDR1 and CDR2 from the germline V gene are SGHTA and FQGNSA. Here the CDR3 DNA reads TGTGCCAGCAGCTACTGGACCCCCTCGGGAGAGCAGTACTTC. It encodes CASSYWTPSGEQYF.

Only one count was recorded for this clone. V and J are TRBV29-1 and TRBJ2-7, with TRBD1 identical over 10 bases. The germline CDR1 and CDR2 sequences are SQVTM and ANQGSEA. The CDR3 sequence is 15 residues long. V dropped 2 bases and J dropped 6; count of bases not matched to a gene: 10. The CDR3, as DNA: TGCAGCGTTGAATTGGACAGGGGGGCCATCGGCGAGCAGTACTTC. It specifies CSVELDRGAIGEQYF.

The gene calls are TRBV28 and TRBJ2-7; weak D call: TRBD2 (5 bases). V was cut by 7 bases and J by 1 base, with 17 bases left in between. CDR1 MDHEN and CDR2 SYDVKM come from the germline V gene. This CDR3 is 15 amino acids long. The CDR3 loop reads CASTPGPGESYEQYF. The CDR3 bases are TGTGCCAGCACCCCCGGGCCCGGGGAGTCCTACGAGCAGTACTTC.

The chain recombines TRBV30 with TRBJ1-2; a possible D gene is TRBD1 (5 bases). The length of the CDR3 is 13 residues. The germline CDR1 and CDR2 sequences are GTSNPN and SVGIG (reference sequence). Trimming shortened V by 8 bases and J by 7 bases, and 20 bases separated the two germline ends. In nucleotides, the CDR3 is TGTGCCGGCCGGACATTTCCTTACTCTGGCTACACCTTC. This encodes CAGRTFPYSGYTF.

This clone was detected a few times. V usage is TRBV6-5 and J usage is TRBJ2-2, with 7 bases lining up with TRBD1. This CDR3 is built from 14 residues. The germline V gene encodes CDR1 MNHEY and CDR2 SVGAGI. V trimming: 4 bases; J trimming: 3 bases; junction bases outside the gene matches: 2. In DNA form, the CDR3 reads TGTGCCAGCAGTTTGGGACAGTACACCGGGGAGCTGTTTTTT. It codes for CASSLGQYTGELFF.

Only one count was recorded for this clone. The chain uses TRBV29-1 and TRBJ2-7, with a tentative D call TRBD1 (5 bases). From germline, CDR1 is SQVTM and CDR2 ANQGSEA. The CDR3 has 14 amino acids. Trimming took off 8 bases at V and 2 bases at J, with 19 bases between the two ends. The CDR3 sequence: CSSLRSDRAYEQYF. The DNA of the CDR3 is TGCAGCTCCCTGCGGTCAGACAGAGCCTACGAGCAGTACTTC.

This clone was observed a handful of times. The chain has TRBV7-7 and TRBJ2-7; 8 bases map to TRBD1. The CDR3 contains 16 residues. CDR1 SSHAT and CDR2 FNYEAQ come from the germline V gene (reference sequence). V was pared by 2 bases and J by 1 base, with 7 bases of the junction left unmatched. CDR3 DNA: TGTGCCAGCAGCTTACGTTTCTACAGGGGGTCCTACGAGCAGTACTTC. Translating it yields CASSLRFYRGSYEQYF.

The chain has TRBV19 and TRBJ2-2; no firm D call. V dropped 6 bases and J dropped 4 bases, with 15 bases sitting between them. This CDR3 spans 15 amino acids. Germline loops: CDR1 LNHDA, CDR2 SQIVND (reference sequence). As DNA, the CDR3 is TGTGCCAGTAGCCCTTCCGAGACATCCACCGGGGAGCTGTTTTTT. This codes for CASSPSETSTGELFF.

The CDR3 reads CASSLLSGSTEAFF. CDR3 nucleotide sequence: TGTGCCAGCAGCTTGCTAAGCGGGAGCACTGAAGCTTTCTTT. The chain recombines TRBV7-3 with TRBJ1-1; D unresolved. The CDR3 consists of 14 residues. Trimming cost V 3 bases and J 4 bases, with 12 bases left between them. Germline V gene lookup returns CDR1 SGHTA and CDR2 FQGTGA.

V usage is TRBV6-5 and J usage is TRBJ1-1, with 9 bases that match TRBD1. Germline CDR1 and CDR2: MNHEY and SVGAGI. The CDR3 extends over 14 amino acids. With V trimmed by 7 bases and J by 2 bases, 5 bases remained unmatched. The CDR3: CASTRDRENTEAFF. The CDR3 nucleotides read TGTGCCAGCACCCGGGACAGGGAAAACACTGAAGCTTTCTTT.

The chain combines TRBV29-1 with TRBJ2-7; no clear D gene. Between the trimmed V and J ends, which lost 4 bases and 7 bases, there was a span of 20 bases. CDR1 and CDR2 from the germline V gene are SQVTM and ANQGSEA. The CDR3 sequence is 14 residues long. CDR3 protein: CSVGADEGLGEQYF. Written as DNA, the CDR3 is TGCAGCGTTGGGGCAGACGAAGGCCTTGGAGAGCAGTACTTC.

The gene calls are TRBV18 and TRBJ2-7, with 9 bases lining up with TRBD2. V lost 2 bases to trimming and J lost 2 bases; unmatched junction nucleotides: 13. CDR3 length: 18 residues. Germline V CDR1 and CDR2: KGHSH, LQKENI. The CDR3 DNA reads as TGTGCCAGCTCACCAAGGCCCCCCACTAGCGGGTCCACCTACGAGCAGTACTTC. It encodes CASSPRPPTSGSTYEQYF.

CDR3 DNA sequence: TGTGCCAGCAGTACACAGGGGAGTCGACAAGAGACCCAGTACTTC. Translating gives CASSTQGSRQETQYF. The V and J genes are TRBV6-6 and TRBJ2-5; 7 bases fit TRBD1. V was pared by 5 bases and J by 2 bases, with 8 bases of the junction left unmatched. There are 15 residues in the CDR3. Germline V gives CDR1 MNHNY, CDR2 SVGAGI (reference sequence).

The rearrangement joins TRBV7-9 to TRBJ1-2, with TRBD1 matching 9 bases. The CDR3 runs 14 residues. Trimming took 4 bases from V and 4 from J; bases not matched to a gene: 4. Germline V lookup: CDR1 SEHNR, CDR2 FQNEAQ (reference sequence). Here the CDR3 DNA reads TGTGCCAGCAGCTCCCGGGACAGGGTCTATGGCTACACCTTC. Protein product: CASSSRDRVYGYTF. The full variable domain, its missing parts supplied by reference TRBV7-9 and TRBJ1-2, is DTGVSQNPRHKITKRGQNVTFRCDPISEHNRLYWYRQTLGQGPEFLTYFQNEAQLEKSRLLSDRFSAERPKGSFSTLEIQRTEQGDSAMYLCASSSRDRVYGYTFGSGTRLTVV.

This chain uses TRBV7-9 with TRBJ2-7; 8 bases line up with TRBD1. The V gene end was trimmed by 5 bases and the J gene end by 3 bases; junction bases not matched to a gene: 6. The germline CDR1 and CDR2 sequences are SEHNR and FQNEAQ (reference sequence). The CDR3 length is 14 residues. The CDR3 here is CASSDDRGLYEQYF. CDR3 coding DNA: TGTGCCAGCAGCGATGACAGGGGTCTCTACGAGCAGTACTTC.

The CDR3 reads CASSSLLAGGGVAKNIQYF. In DNA, the CDR3 is TGTGCCAGCAGTTCTTTACTAGCGGGAGGAGGGGTGGCCAAAAACATTCAGTACTTC. The chain employs TRBV27 and TRBJ2-4; TRBD2 matches 12 bases. The V segment lost 4 bases and the J segment 1 base; nucleotides outside the gene matches: 11. This CDR3 is built from 19 residues. CDR1 MNHEY and CDR2 SMNVEV come from the germline V gene (reference sequence).

The chain recombines TRBV19 with TRBJ1-1; D remains ambiguous. In germline, CDR1 is LNHDA, CDR2 SQIVND (reference sequence). CDR3 size: 13 residues. V was pared by 7 bases and J by 2 bases, with 11 bases between. The CDR3 region has the DNA TGTGCCAGTACATTAGGAGCCAACACTGAAGCTTTCTTT. Translating gives CASTLGANTEAFF.

The rearrangement joins TRBV27 to TRBJ2-7; D is possibly TRBD1 (6 bases). V lost 7 bases and J 7 bases, leaving 14 bases between the germline ends. In germline, CDR1 is MNHEY, CDR2 SMNVEV (reference sequence). The CDR3 covers 12 residues. The CDR3 sequence is CASTTLGGEQYF. The CDR3 nucleotides read TGTGCCAGCACAACCCTAGGGGGAGAGCAGTACTTC.

This rearrangement joins TRBV9 to TRBJ1-1; tentative D call: TRBD1 (6 bases). Germline CDR1 is SGDLS and CDR2 is YYNGEE. The CDR3 runs to 13 residues. V lost 3 bases, J lost 1 base, and 7 bases lay in between. CDR3 bases: TGTGCCAGCAGCGAACAGGGGAACACTGAAGCTTTCTTT. This gives the protein CASSEQGNTEAFF. Full variable domain (rest looked up from reference TRBV9 and TRBJ1-1): DSGVTQTPKHLITATGQRVTLRCSPRSGDLSVYWYQQSLDQGLQFLIQYYNGEERAKGNILERFSAQQFPDLHSELNLSSLELGDSALYFCASSEQGNTEAFFGQGTRLTVV.